This TCR beta chain was recovered during a study of shared clonotypes between healthy human individuals (dated by TCRdb to the early 2020s). A note on the overall study: A few men and a couple of women, aged 18 to 49 years, made up the cohort. For each donor, CD4 naive and CD4 memory were each run on three plates, CD8 naive on two plates, and CD8 memory on one plate. The study deeply sequenced blood TCR repertoires of five healthy adults to estimate repertoire size and the extent of clonotype sharing between individuals. To increase sequencing depth and limit assay-specific biases, different laboratories used diverse techniques to prepare libraries and sequence TCR repertoires. Leukapheresis yielded between about 0.8 and 8.9 billion PBMCs per donor. On the study overall, not on this receptor specifically: Estimated clonotype richness was generally larger for naive than for memory subsets. Sampling was limited to blood, and TCR repertoires in tissue likely differ from TCR repertoires in blood. The small number of donors limited the genetic and exposure-history diversity represented. Rarefaction of sorted-subset datasets indicated incomplete sequencing despite the large sequencing depth. Compared with non-shared clonotypes, clonotypes shared by all four sorted-subset donors had higher generation probabilities. Across four donors, approximately 4.9% of naive CD4, roughly 3.8% of naive CD8, roughly 2.2% of memory CD4, and under 0.45% of memory CD8 clonotypes were shared. Pairwise subsampling indicated that sequencing depth was expected to affect the degree of clonotype sharing among donors.

Using the deep immunoSEQ assay, TCR CDR3 regions were amplified from genomic DNA by multiplex PCR. Genomic DNA extracted from each cell subset was distributed evenly over all wells of several immunoSEQ 96-well plates, and each plate served as one replicate. Each replicate PCR for sorted subsets received about 210 ng genomic DNA, equal to about 30,000 T cell genomes. Purified libraries were measured with a Qubit 3.0 fluorometer, size-checked on a Bioanalyzer 2100, and measured again with the KAPA Library Quantification kit. A separate single-read 150-cycle Illumina NextSeq 550 flow cell was used to sequence each immunoSEQ 96-well plate. The authors processed their data as follows. Because the immunoSEQ output included only junctional sequences and no quality scores, the filtering could not be the same as the filtering used for full-length reads. Sequences were annotated with PyIR, a Python wrapper for IgBLAST v1.9, using IMGT germline references to assign V/J genes and CDR3. Reads were filtered out if the reads had weak V/J assignments (E-value above 1e-6), no CDR3, stop codons, out-of-frame junctions, or ambiguous translated residues. V3J clonotypes were defined as sequences sharing an identical inferred V gene, J gene, and CDR3 amino acid sequence. Percentage overlap between repertoires was calculated by dividing the number of shared unique clonotypes by the size of the smaller repertoire. RTK rarefaction, the Chao1 estimator, and Recon v2.1 estimates of unobserved clonotypes were used to assess repertoire richness. For all TCRbeta clonotypes obtained by the gDNA method from four donors, generation probabilities were computed with OLGA. The table was pulled from immuneACCESS by TCRdb, which kept in-frame rearrangements only. Such tables lose some clones; where checked, under half of the loss comes from unresolved V genes, and the rest has no known cause. V, J and clone size are those of that table, while D and trimming were read from the DNA. Within this sample are more than 1,200,000 clones, with approximately 98.5% of them counted one time only. The ten most abundant clones make up around 0.33% of the sample.

Healthy HIV-negative adults with no recently reported acute infections or vaccinations were included as donors. All donors were Caucasian adults living in Nashville, Tennessee, USA. Magnetic negative selection was used to enrich CD4+ T cells, after which naive cells were positively selected on CD45RA and the negative fraction became the memory subset. Blood was obtained by leukapheresis, after which PBMCs were separated by Ficoll-Histopaque density gradient centrifugation and cryopreserved in liquid nitrogen vapor phase. Analytical flow cytometry was used to check the purity and quantity of each magnetically sorted T cell population. Each sorted fraction had its genomic DNA isolated and then quantified by UV absorbance on a Nanodrop 2000c. Trimming removed 2 bases from V and 8 bases from J, leaving 9 bases between the germline ends. Looking up the germline V gene yields CDR1 SGHVS and CDR2 FNYEAQ. Its CDR3 holds 12 amino acids, cysteine through phenylalanine. Only CDR3 DNA is held: 36 bases, read in frame from base 1.

With respect to this clone: Its antigen target is currently unknown. Base quality data are lacking; no much larger clone is found one base away.

This chain is built from TRBV7-6 and TRBJ2-5, with the D gene not confidently named. What was sequenced was naive CD4+ T cells sorted from blood. The cell subset or site label on this specimen signifies: CD45RA+ positively selected. The TCR sequence derives from a man between 25 and 39 years old in good health. The CDR3 protein is CASSLHPATQYF. The sequenced DNA is TGTGCCAGCAGCTTACACCCGGCCACCCAGTACTTC.